The 21 T cell receptor beta chains below were found in one sample sequenced in a study of blood T cell repertoires in COVID-19. Method: immunoSEQ multiplex PCR; TCRdb's copy keeps in-frame clones and lacks some. The sample shows 130,000 to 150,000 clones, about four fifths of them seen only once. The specimen was PBMCs or T cells enriched from blood (not recorded which). These receptors came from a woman aged 45 to 65 who had been exposed to COVID-19.

This clone has at least ten counts. CDR3 protein: CASRHGGTVNSPLHF. DNA of the CDR3: TGTGCCAGCAGACATGGGGGGACAGTCAATTCACCCCTCCACTTT. V usage is TRBV25-1 and J usage is TRBJ1-6, with 7 bases that match TRBD1. Germline V gene sequence: CDR1 MGHDK, CDR2 SYGVNS. This CDR3 is built from 15 residues. V was clipped by 6 bases and J by 7 bases; unmatched bases: 9.

The V gene is TRBV27, the J gene TRBJ1-1; possibly TRBD1 for D (6 bases). This CDR3 comprises 17 residues. Per the germline V gene, CDR1 is MNHEY and CDR2 is SMNVEV (reference sequence). Trimming removed 5 bases from V and 1 base from J, with 20 bases in between. The CDR3 here is CASSALGAGTQNTEAFF. The DNA of the CDR3 is TGTGCCAGCAGTGCTCTGGGGGCAGGAACTCAGAACACTGAAGCTTTCTTT.

The V call is TRBV6-5, the J call TRBJ1-1; D may be TRBD1 (5 bases). This CDR3 region has 13 residues. CDR1 is MNHEY, CDR2 SVGAGI, per germline. V dropped 0 bases and J dropped 7 bases, with 9 bases sitting between them. The CDR3 loop reads CASSYSGGHEAFF. The CDR3 coding sequence is TGTGCCAGCAGTTACTCGGGGGGTCATGAAGCTTTCTTT.

This chain links TRBV19 with TRBJ2-7; 8 positions agree with TRBD2. Losses at the gene ends were 5 bases for V and 1 base for J; bases not matched to a gene: 4. CDR1 and CDR2 from the germline V gene are LNHDA and SQIVND (reference sequence). CDR3 length equals 14 residues. CDR3 nucleotides: TGTGCCAGTAGTGCTAGCGGGCCTTCCTACGAGCAGTACTTC. Translating gives CASSASGPSYEQYF.

This chain links TRBV6-2 or TRBV6-3 with TRBJ2-3; TRBD2 aligns across 9 bases. Germline loops: CDR1 MNHEY, CDR2 SVGEGT. The J segment lost 0 bases and the V segment lost 0 bases, leaving 10 bases of the junction unmatched. The CDR3 consists of 19 residues. CDR3 sequence (DNA): TGTGCCAGCAGTTACTCGAGGGCGGGAGGGCCCTCTAGCACAGATACGCAGTATTTT. Its protein is CASSYSRAGGPSSTDTQYF.

The gene calls are TRBV7-9 and TRBJ2-7, with D possibly matching TRBD1 (6 bases). CDR1 is SEHNR, CDR2 FQNEAQ, per germline (reference sequence). This CDR3 is built from 14 residues. V was shortened by 5 bases and J by 5 bases, with 16 bases between the two germline ends. CDR3 region: CASSKSRQVNEQYF. The CDR3 nucleotides are TGTGCCAGCAGCAAAAGCCGACAGGTCAACGAGCAGTACTTC. The variable domain in full, with the rest retrieved from reference TRBV7-9 and TRBJ2-7, is DTGVSQNPRHKITKRGQNVTFRCDPISEHNRLYWYRQTLGQGPEFLTYFQNEAQLEKSRLLSDRFSAERPKGSFSTLEIQRTEQGDSAMYLCASSKSRQVNEQYFGPGTRLTVT.

The chain combines TRBV6-5 with TRBJ1-2; D is uncertain. The CDR3 extends over 14 amino acids. Trimming pared 6 bases from V and 6 bases from J, leaving 17 bases between. Germline V CDR1 and CDR2: MNHEY, SVGAGI. The CDR3 sequence is CASRDEEGQDGYTF. The CDR3 coding sequence is TGTGCCAGCAGGGATGAAGAGGGTCAGGATGGCTACACCTTC.

The V gene is TRBV7-2, the J gene TRBJ2-2; 11 nucleotides match TRBD2. CDR1 is SGHTA and CDR2 is FQGNSA in the germline V gene. Trimming took 5 bases from V and 6 from J; bases not matched to a gene: 2. The CDR3 consists of 14 residues. This chain's CDR3 is CASSPGLAAGELFF. CDR3 bases: TGTGCCAGCAGCCCGGGACTAGCGGCCGGGGAGCTGTTTTTT.

V gene TRBV9 combines with J gene TRBJ1-1; D possibly corresponds to TRBD1 (5 bases). The length of the CDR3 is 12 residues. CDR1 and CDR2 from the germline V gene are SGDLS and YYNGEE. The V end was cut by 4 bases, the J end by 10 bases, with 14 bases between. This CDR3 is CASSLGPTGAFF. CDR3 DNA sequence: TGTGCCAGCAGCCTAGGACCTACAGGAGCTTTCTTT.

V and J are TRBV9 and TRBJ2-2, with D uncertain. Germline CDR1 is SGDLS and CDR2 is YYNGEE. Trimming took off 0 bases at V and 5 bases at J, with 8 bases between the two ends. The CDR3 consists of 14 residues. The CDR3 is CASSVDLRTGELFF. In DNA, the CDR3 is TGTGCCAGCAGCGTAGACCTTCGGACCGGGGAGCTGTTTTTT.

The genes are TRBV6-5 and TRBJ2-7; possibly TRBD1 for D (5 bases). Germline V gives CDR1 MNHEY, CDR2 SVGAGI. The CDR3 is 12 amino acids. The V and J ends lost 5 bases and 4 bases respectively, with 9 bases between them. In DNA form, the CDR3 reads TGTGCCAGCAGTCCAGGGTTTTACGAGCAGTACTTC. Translating gives CASSPGFYEQYF.

This clone was recorded only once. This sequence joins TRBV15 and TRBJ1-4; tentative D call: TRBD1 (6 bases). Germline V gene data show CDR1 as LNHNV and CDR2 as YYDKDF (reference sequence). V shed 2 bases and J shed 0 bases, with 7 bases lying between them. This CDR3 has 15 amino acids. The CDR3 reads CATSRTGSTNEKLFF. The CDR3 coding sequence is TGTGCCACCAGCAGAACAGGGTCAACTAATGAAAAACTGTTTTTT.

The CDR3 is CASSQDGVAGVSGGQFF. In DNA, the CDR3 is TGTGCCAGCAGCCAAGACGGGGTAGCGGGAGTTTCAGGTGGGCAGTTCTTC. The genes are TRBV3-1 (or the pseudogene TRBV3-2) and TRBJ2-1, with TRBD2 matching over 9 bases. Germline trimming cut 0 bases from V and 12 bases from J; bases unmatched to any gene: 15. The CDR3 loop spans 17 amino acids. Germline V gene data show CDR1 as LGHDT and CDR2 as YNNKEL (reference sequence).

V is TRBV7-9 and J is TRBJ1-2, with 7 bases matching TRBD1. The J segment lost 4 bases and the V segment lost 4 bases, leaving 6 bases of the junction unmatched. The CDR3 runs 14 residues. Germline V lookup: CDR1 SEHNR, CDR2 FQNEAQ (reference sequence). DNA for the CDR3: TGTGCCAGCAGCTCCTGGGACAGTTTCTATGGCTACACCTTC. It is translated as CASSSWDSFYGYTF.

A remark on this clone: Other DNA variants within this sample encode the same CDR3. This chain connects TRBV11-2 to TRBJ1-1, with D possibly matching TRBD1 (5 bases). This CDR3 region has 13 residues. Germline assignment: CDR1 SGHAT and CDR2 FQNNGV. The V gene lost 6 bases and the J gene lost 1 base, with 9 bases spanning the gap. The CDR3 DNA follows: TGTGCCAGCAGTCTCGACAGGAACACTGAAGCTTTCTTT. Amino acids: CASSLDRNTEAFF.

As DNA, the CDR3 is TGCAGTGCTAGTTTTCAGCGGAACACTGAAGCTTTCTTT. Translation gives CSASFQRNTEAFF. The chain recombines TRBV20-1 with TRBJ1-1; no reliable D call. V lost 3 bases and J lost 1, with 9 bases in between. Germline lookup yields CDR1 DFQATT and CDR2 SNEGSKA (reference sequence). This CDR3 comprises 13 residues.

This sequence joins TRBV9 and TRBJ1-5, with D tentatively TRBD1 (5 bases). The CDR3 has 17 amino acids. Germline V gives CDR1 SGDLS, CDR2 YYNGEE. The V end was cut by 0 bases, the J end by 4 bases, with 17 bases between. The CDR3 loop reads CASSVALGRIRNQPQHF. CDR3 in DNA: TGTGCCAGCAGCGTAGCTTTGGGGCGGATTAGGAATCAGCCCCAGCATTTT.

The table lists this clone with a few counts. This specimen includes other DNA sequences encoding the same CDR3. The chain employs TRBV6-5 and TRBJ1-2; 9 bases align to TRBD1. V lost 2 bases to trimming and J lost 8 bases; unmatched junction nucleotides: 6. Germline-derived CDR1 and CDR2 are MNHEY and SVGAGI. This CDR3 comprises 14 residues. CDR3 amino acids: CASSYGGQGWGYTF. The CDR3 DNA sequence: TGTGCCAGCAGTTACGGGGGACAGGGCTGGGGCTACACCTTC.

The V call is TRBV2, the J call TRBJ1-4; TRBD1 aligns across 7 bases. The trim removed 4 bases at V and 2 bases at J, leaving 1 base unmatched. Germline assignment: CDR1 SNHLY and CDR2 FYNNEI. The length of the CDR3 is 14 residues. The CDR3 loop reads CASSATGTNEKLFF. In DNA, the CDR3 is TGTGCCAGCAGTGCGACAGGGACTAATGAAAAACTGTTTTTT.

The chain recombines TRBV5-4 with TRBJ2-3; 11 bases are shared with TRBD2. This CDR3 is built from 15 residues. Germline V gene data show CDR1 as SGHNT and CDR2 as YYREEE (reference sequence). The ends lost 2 bases at V and 3 bases at J; junction bases unmatched: 2. This CDR3 reads CASSLSSGGTDTQYF. CDR3 nucleotides: TGTGCCAGCAGCTTATCTAGCGGGGGGACAGATACGCAGTATTTT.

This sequence joins TRBV19 and TRBJ1-3; D is perhaps TRBD1 (5 bases). Looked up from germline, CDR1 is LNHDA and CDR2 is SQIVND (reference sequence). The CDR3 has 12 residues. Trimming removed 5 bases from V and 9 bases from J, with 11 bases in between. As DNA, the CDR3 is TGTGCCAGTAGTGTGACAGCTGCCACCATATATTTT. Its translation: CASSVTAATIYF.